Sequencing of this T cell receptor (beta chain) was carried out in a study of beta chain features in type 1 diabetes. As for the study in general: Patients shared similar age, gender and cell yields with healthy donors.

What was sequenced were expressed TCRB transcripts, since all of the isolated RNA had been reverse transcribed. TCRdb's copy holds only in-frame clones and misses some; the assay was immunoSEQ multiplex PCR. The table records around 500,000 clones, about 29% of them present only once. Germline V gene lookup returns CDR1 SGHTA and CDR2 FQGNSA. Trimming removed 0 bases from V and 3 bases from J; junction bases left unmatched: 1. CDR3 size: 15 residues. Findings and limits, study-wide: Sequencing the cDNA could make cells with high TCR expression show up more than they should.

On this clone: Its cognate antigen is unknown.

The gene calls are TRBV7-2 and TRBJ2-7; 11 bases fit TRBD2. What was sequenced was naive CD4+ T cells from blood. This clonotype originated in a man between 18 and 35 years old in good health. CDR3 protein: CASSLATSGSYEQYF. CDR3 bases: TGTGCCAGCAGCTTAGCTACTAGCGGGAGCTACGAGCAGTACTTC.